This entry is about one T cell receptor (beta chain). Its antigen is currently unknown. This specimen comes from a study of T cell repertoires in aging, cancer and after chemotherapy. Study as a whole: Paired samples before and after chemotherapy came from glioblastoma patients receiving temozolomide-based therapy. The whole study produced a dataset of around 9 million TCR reads.

Peripheral blood genomic DNA, not sorted cells or RNA, was the template. General study findings and limits: Rebound thymic output was suggested by rising median generation probability during chemotherapy in each cancer cohort. Loss of evenness, beyond lost richness, contributed to age-related TCR diversity decline in cancer patients.

A mixed TRB-A/B primer pool amplified rearranged TRB by multiplex touch-down PCR. TCRdb called the multiplex PCR reads again in MiXCR, with one record for every CDR3 protein. The sample has roughly 18,000 distinct CDR3 sequences; about 37% are singletons. The sequencing input was blood. The sequence was collected from a human donor with a solid tumor.

CDR3 sequence reads: CASSLGTGSGTGELFF. The CDR3 nucleotides are TGTGCCAGCAGCTTAGGTACAGGGTCGGGGACCGGGGAGCTGTTTTTT. The rearrangement uses TRBV13 and TRBJ2-2; a possible D gene is TRBD1 (6 bases). V was cut by 0 bases and J by 5 bases, with 13 bases left in between. This CDR3 has 16 residues. The germline CDR1 and CDR2 sequences are PRHDT and FYEKMQ (reference sequence).